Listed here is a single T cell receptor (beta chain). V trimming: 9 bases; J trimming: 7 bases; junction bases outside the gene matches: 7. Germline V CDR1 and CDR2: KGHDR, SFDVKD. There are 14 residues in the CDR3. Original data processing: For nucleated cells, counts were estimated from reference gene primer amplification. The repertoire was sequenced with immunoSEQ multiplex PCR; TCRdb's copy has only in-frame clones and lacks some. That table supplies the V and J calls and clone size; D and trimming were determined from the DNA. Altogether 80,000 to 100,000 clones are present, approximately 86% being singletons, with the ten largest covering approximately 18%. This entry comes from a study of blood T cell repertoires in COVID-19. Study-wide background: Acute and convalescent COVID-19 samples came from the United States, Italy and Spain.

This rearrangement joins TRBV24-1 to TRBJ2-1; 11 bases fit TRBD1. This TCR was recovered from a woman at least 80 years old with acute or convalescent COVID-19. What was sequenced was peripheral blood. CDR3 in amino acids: CATAGTGGGNEQFF. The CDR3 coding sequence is TGTGCCACCGCTGGGACAGGGGGAGGGAATGAGCAGTTCTTC.